This entry features one TCR beta chain sequence. Antigen: not known. The sample belongs to a study of T cell responses to AZD1222 COVID-19 vaccine. Points from the study as a whole: Without day 14 samples, only post-peak T cell repertoires were studied. Just a handful of AZD1222 recipients were seropositive at baseline. Distributed over spike, vaccine-associated CD4 TCRs predominated at 160-218 and 743-854. Spike-specific TCR breadth rose after two AZD1222 doses, and depth rose as well.

Profiled with immunoSEQ multiplex PCR; TCRdb holds only in-frame clones, not every one. The sample has 35,000 to 55,000 clones; roughly 77% are singletons. The CDR3 is 12 amino acids. The ends were cut back, 5 bases at V and 5 bases at J, with 10 bases in the middle. Germline assignment: CDR1 MDHEN and CDR2 SYDVKM. The sample was peripheral blood, taken 28 days after the second dose of the MenACWY control vaccine. V gene TRBV28 combines with J gene TRBJ2-7; either TRBD1 or TRBD2 may fit D (5 bases each). The TCR sequence derives from an adult who received the MenACWY meningococcal vaccine as a control. CDR3 amino acids: CASSGVGDEQYF. The CDR3 DNA reads as TGTGCCAGCAGTGGGGTGGGGGACGAGCAGTACTTC. Looking up the rest from reference TRBV28 and TRBJ2-7 gives the full variable domain: DVKVTQSSRYLVKRTGEKVFLECVQDMDHENMFWYRQDPGLGLRLIYFSYDVKMKEKGDIPEGYSVSREKKERFSLILESASTNQTSMYLCASSGVGDEQYFGPGTRLTVT.